This paragraph reports one T cell receptor beta chain. The sample belongs to a study of Ad26.COV2.S vaccination and SARS-CoV-2 variants. V was shortened by 4 bases and J by 5 bases, with 11 bases between the two germline ends. Germline-derived CDR1 and CDR2 are SNHLY and FYNNEI. The CDR3 runs 13 residues. The treatment denotes: 15 to 20 received Ad26.COV2.S at low or high dose, single or two shots; roughly five received placebo; per-sample allocation not given. All samples were drawn on day 63, counting from the first vaccine or placebo injection. Clones were sequenced by immunoSEQ multiplex PCR, and TCRdb holds only the in-frame ones, with some missing. The table includes 350,000 to 550,000 clones, 89% detected once.

This material consisted of peripheral blood, taken in a trial of Ad26.COV2.S vaccine versus placebo. This TCR came from a person between 18 and 59 years old who received the Ad26.COV2.S COVID-19 vaccine or a placebo. The chain joins TRBV2 to TRBJ1-1; D ambiguous. In DNA form, the CDR3 reads TGTGCCAGCAGTGTTGGAAGGGAAACTGAAGCTTTCTTT. Translating gives CASSVGRETEAFF.